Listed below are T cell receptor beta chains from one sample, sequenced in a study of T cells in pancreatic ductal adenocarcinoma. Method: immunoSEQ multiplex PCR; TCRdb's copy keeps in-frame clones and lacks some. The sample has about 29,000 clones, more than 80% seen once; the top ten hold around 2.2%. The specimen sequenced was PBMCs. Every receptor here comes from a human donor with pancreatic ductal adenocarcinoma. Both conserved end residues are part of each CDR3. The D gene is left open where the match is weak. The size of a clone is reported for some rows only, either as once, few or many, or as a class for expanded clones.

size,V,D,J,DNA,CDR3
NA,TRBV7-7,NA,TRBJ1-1,TGTGCTAGCAGCTTGAAGACGAACACTGAAGCTTTCTTT,CASSLKTNTEAFF
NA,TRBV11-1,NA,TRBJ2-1,TGTGCCAGCAGCTTACTTTACAACAATGAGCAGTTCTTC,CASSLLYNNEQFF
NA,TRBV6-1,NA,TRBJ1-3,TGTGCCAGCAGCTTGGACGGCAATCCTGGAAACACCATATATTTT,CASSLDGNPGNTIYF
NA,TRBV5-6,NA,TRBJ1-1,TGTGCCAGCAGCATCGACCCGTCCGACAGGCTGAACACTGAAGCTTTCTTT,CASSIDPSDRLNTEAFF
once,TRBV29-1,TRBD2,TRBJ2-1,TGCAGCGCCGTACTAGCGGGAGGGTACAATGAGCAGTTCTTC,CSAVLAGGYNEQFF
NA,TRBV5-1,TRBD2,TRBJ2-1,TGCGCCAGCAGCTCCCGACCCGCTAGCGGGAGGCGCAATGAGCAGTTCTTC,CASSSRPASGRRNEQFF
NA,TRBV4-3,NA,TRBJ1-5,TGCGCCAGCAGCCAAGATAGTGGGGATCAGCCCCAGCATTTT,CASSQDSGDQPQHF
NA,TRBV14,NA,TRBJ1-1,TGTGCCAGCAGCTCTCAACCGAACACTGAAGCTTTCTTT,CASSSQPNTEAFF
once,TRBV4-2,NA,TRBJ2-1,TGTGCCAGCAGCCAAGTTATGGGGTGGGCCAGGGGTGAGCAGTTCTTC,CASSQVMGWARGEQFF
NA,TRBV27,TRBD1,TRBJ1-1,TGTGCCAGCAGAAGTGCCCCCCGGACAGGGTTGAACACTGAAGCTTTCTTT,CASRSAPRTGLNTEAFF
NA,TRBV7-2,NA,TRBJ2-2,TGTGCCAGCAGCTTCGACAGGACCACCGGGGAGCTGTTTTTT,CASSFDRTTGELFF
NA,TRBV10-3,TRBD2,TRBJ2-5,TGTGCCACCCACGGGGGGGCGCAGAAGTCCGGTCAAGAGACCCAGTACTTC,CATHGGAQKSGQETQYF
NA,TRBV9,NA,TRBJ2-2,TGTGCCAGTAGTGTGCGTGCGGGGGGGGAGCTGTTTTTT,CASSVRAGGELFF
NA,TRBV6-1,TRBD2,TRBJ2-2,TGTGCCAGCAAGGGGACTAGCGGTACCGGGGAGCTGTTTTTT,CASKGTSGTGELFF
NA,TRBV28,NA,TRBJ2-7,TGTGCCAGCAGTTTAAACCCCGGAGGAAGGTCCTACGAGCAGTACTTC,CASSLNPGGRSYEQYF
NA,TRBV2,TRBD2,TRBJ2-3,TGTGCCAGCAAAAGGCTGACTAGCGGGATTACAGATACGCAGTATTTT,CASKRLTSGITDTQYF
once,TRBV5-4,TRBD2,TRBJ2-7,TGTGCCAGCAGCTTGGGTGGGGGACTAGCGGGAGGGTTGTACGAGCAGTACTTC,CASSLGGGLAGGLYEQYF
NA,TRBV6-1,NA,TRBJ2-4,TGTGCCAGCAGTGAAACCGGGGCTGGGTGGGACATTCAGTACTTC,CASSETGAGWDIQYF
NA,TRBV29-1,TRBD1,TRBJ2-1,TGCAGCGCTAGGGGGACAGGGTACAATGAGCAGTTCTTC,CSARGTGYNEQFF
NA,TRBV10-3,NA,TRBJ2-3,TGTGCCATCAGTGAACCGGGCGGGATGAGCACAGATACGCAGTATTTT,CAISEPGGMSTDTQYF
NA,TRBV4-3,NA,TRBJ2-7,TGCGCCAGCAGCCAAGATTTTGGCGGGGAGCAGTACTTC,CASSQDFGGEQYF
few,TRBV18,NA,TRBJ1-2,TGTGCCAGCTCACCACCGACGGGAGCTAACTATGGCTACACCTTC,CASSPPTGANYGYTF
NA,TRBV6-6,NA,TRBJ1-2,TGTGCCAGCAGTTACTCTGCGGGTGGCTACACCTTC,CASSYSAGGYTF
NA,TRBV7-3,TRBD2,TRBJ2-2,TGTGCCAGCAGCTTAATCCCAGCGGGAGTTTCGGGGGGGGAGCTGTTTTTT,CASSLIPAGVSGGELFF
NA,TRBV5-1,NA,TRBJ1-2,TGCGCCAGCAGCTTGGAGCAGGGGAGAACCTATGGCTACACCTTC,CASSLEQGRTYGYTF
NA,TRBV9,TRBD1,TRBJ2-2,TGTGCCAGCAGCACGGGACAGGGGGCTGGCGGGGAGCTGTTTTTT,CASSTGQGAGGELFF
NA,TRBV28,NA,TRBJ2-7,TGTGCCAGCGAAGCCCCAGGGGCCTACGAGCAGTACTTC,CASEAPGAYEQYF
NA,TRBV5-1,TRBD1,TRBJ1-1,TGCGCCAGCAGCTTGGATGCGACAGGGCGCCTCAAAATGAACACTGAAGCTTTCTTT,CASSLDATGRLKMNTEAFF
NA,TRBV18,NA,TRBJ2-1,TGTGCCAGCTCACCCCCTCTCGGGGATGAGCAGTTCTTC,CASSPPLGDEQFF
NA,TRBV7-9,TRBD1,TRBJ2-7,TGTGCCAGCAGCTTCCGGGACAGGGGCTACGAGCAGTACTTC,CASSFRDRGYEQYF
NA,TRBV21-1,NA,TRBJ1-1,TGTGCCAGCAGCAAATCTCCCAGAGAGAACACTGAAGCTTTCTTT,CASSKSPRENTEAFF
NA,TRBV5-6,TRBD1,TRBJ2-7,TGTGCCAGCAGCATTGGACAGGGGTACTACGAGCAGTACTTC,CASSIGQGYYEQYF
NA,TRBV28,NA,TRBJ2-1,TGTGCCAGCAGTTCATACAATGAGCAGTTCTTC,CASSSYNEQFF
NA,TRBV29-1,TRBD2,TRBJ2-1,TGCAGCGCCGAGCGTCTAGCGGGTTTAAATGAGCAGTTCTTC,CSAERLAGLNEQFF
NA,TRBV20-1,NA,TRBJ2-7,TGCACCCCCGCCCAGGGTCGCGAGCAGTACTTC,CTPAQGREQYF
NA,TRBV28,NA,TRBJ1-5,TGTGCCAGCAGTCCCGGGACGGTTTATAGCAATCAGCCCCAGCATTTT,CASSPGTVYSNQPQHF
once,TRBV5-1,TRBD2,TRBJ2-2,TGCGCCAGCAGTCCTTCGACTAGCGGGAGACGCGCCGGGGAGCTGTTTTTT,CASSPSTSGRRAGELFF
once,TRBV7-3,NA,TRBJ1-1,TGTGCCAGCAGCTTGAAGGGACTACATACCCCGAACACTGAAGCTTTCTTT,CASSLKGLHTPNTEAFF
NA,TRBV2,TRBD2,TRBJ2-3,TGTGCCAGCCGAAGATATAGCGGGAGGAAGGCAGATACGCAGTATTTT,CASRRYSGRKADTQYF
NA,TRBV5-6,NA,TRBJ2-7,TGTGCCAGCAGCTCGGCAAGGGTAGGATTCGAGCAGTACTTC,CASSSARVGFEQYF
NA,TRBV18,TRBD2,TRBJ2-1,TGTGCCAGCTCACCTTTCCCCGGGACTAGCGTGAGGAATGAGCAGTTCTTC,CASSPFPGTSVRNEQFF
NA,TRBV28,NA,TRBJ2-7,TGTGCCAGCAGTCCCCGCTGGGGCGAGCAGTACTTC,CASSPRWGEQYF
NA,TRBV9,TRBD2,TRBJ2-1,TGTGCCAGCAGCGTAGTCGGTAGCGGGAGTGACGAGCAGTTCTTC,CASSVVGSGSDEQFF
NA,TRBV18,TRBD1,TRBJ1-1,TGTGCCAGCTCACCACAACGGCAGGGGGCTTTTAACACTGAAGCTTTCTTT,CASSPQRQGAFNTEAFF
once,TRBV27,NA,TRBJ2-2,TGTGCCAGCAGTTCGTTCACCGGGGAGCTGTTTTTT,CASSSFTGELFF